This TCR beta chain was observed in a study of T cells in Graves' hyperthyroidism and ophthalmopathy. Thyroid ultrasound and orbital computed tomography, with clinical symptoms and serum thyroxine and TRAb, informed diagnoses. Each 10 ml fresh peripheral blood draw supplied the PBMCs. Researchers amplified the TCR beta CDR3 regions from RNA transcripts. The HTBI primer set drove a first-round RT-PCR of the TCR CDR3. TCRdb fed the multiplex PCR reads into MiXCR, producing one record per CDR3 protein. The sample shows 600,000 to 900,000 distinct CDR3 sequences, 16% of them seen only once. Germline CDR1 SGHAT, CDR2 FQNNGV. The CDR3 is made up of 16 amino acids. V shed 3 bases, J shed 0 bases, and the junction held 7 bases outside the gene matches. This clonotype was recorded at least ten times. Its specificity is not known. General study points: The model foresaw ophthalmopathy a median around seven months prior to onset.

The sequencing input was blood. The TCR sequence derives from a man between 18 and 35 years old with Graves' hyperthyroidism. The chain links TRBV11-2 to TRBJ2-7, with TRBD2 matching 8 bases. The CDR3: CASSFWTSRYSYEQYF. The CDR3 DNA reads as TGTGCCAGCAGCTTTTGGACTAGCCGATACTCCTACGAGCAGTACTTC.